This T cell receptor (beta chain) was retrieved from a study of cytomegalovirus exposure and HLA in healthy donors. V lost 2 bases, J lost 2 bases, and 12 bases lay in between. CDR3 length equals 15 residues. The germline V gene has CDR1 MNHEY and CDR2 SVGAGI. Regarding donors, all were healthy bone marrow donors. There were likely unrecorded immune exposures, though donors were nominally healthy when sampled. 60 Vbeta and 13 Jbeta primers were used in PCR. Produced via immunoSEQ multiplex PCR; TCRdb's table is partial and in-frame only. The table shows about 120,000 clones, with 63% occurring only once.

The genes are TRBV6-5 and TRBJ2-5; TRBD2 might be the D (6 bases). The origin of this receptor is a man aged 40-50 years in good health and CMV-seropositive. The sequencing input was PBMCs. The CDR3 loop is CASSYSHLAQETQYF. The CDR3 nucleotides read TGTGCCAGCAGTTACAGTCACCTAGCGCAAGAGACCCAGTACTTC.